This T cell receptor beta chain was captured by sequencing in a study of T cell responses to AZD1222 COVID-19 vaccine. After removal of 1 base from V and 1 base from J, the junction contained 8 bases not matched to a gene. The CDR3 is made up of 18 amino acids. Germline CDR1 SGHTA, CDR2 FQGTGA. Study outcomes and limitations: Increased Spike-specific TCR breadth and depth were observed after two AZD1222 doses. Just a handful of people given AZD1222 tested seropositive at baseline.

Comment on this clone: Its antigen is not known.

The protocol was immunoSEQ multiplex PCR, while the TCRdb copy is restricted to in-frame clones and leaves out a portion. The profile covers about 190,000 clones, with approximately 91% appearing a single time and 0.99% taken by the ten largest. The chain links TRBV7-3 to TRBJ2-2, with 8 bases identical to TRBD1. Sequenced here: peripheral blood, sampled on day 0 of AZD1222 vaccination. This TCR was sampled from an adult in good health. The CDR3 DNA is TGTGCCAGCAGCTTAATCCCCTCCGGGACAGGGAACACCGGGGAGCTGTTTTTT. It encodes CASSLIPSGTGNTGELFF. The variable domain in full, completed from reference TRBV7-3 and TRBJ2-2, reads GAGVSQTPSNKVTEKGKYVELRCDPISGHTALYWYRQSLGQGPEFLIYFQGTGAADDSGLPNDRFFAVRPEGSVSTLKIQRTERGDSAVYLCASSLIPSGTGNTGELFFGEGSRLTVL.